This T cell receptor (beta chain) was obtained from a study of tumor-infiltrating lymphocytes in oesophageal squamous cell carcinoma (dated by TCRdb to the mid-2010s). Trimming at the junction amounts to 8 bases on V and 4 bases on J, and the germline ends lie 29 bases apart. Including cysteine and phenylalanine, the CDR3 has 18 amino acids. Solely the CDR3 DNA is kept, with 54 bases framed from the first base. Remarks on this clonotype: This receptor's antigen is unknown. No base qualities exist here, and no much larger clone lies one base off it.

Library preparation was by PCR. For sequencing, an Illumina HiSeq 2000 was employed. TCRdb itself trimmed the public reads at Q25 with fastp, ran MiXCR and retained productive beta chains. Rows are unified per CDR3 protein, each entry keeping the most common DNA and genes. The table for this sample lists approximately 12,000 distinct CDR3 sequences; roughly 53% of them were counted only once. Clones ranked in the top ten supply around 26% of the sample. This TCR was sampled from a male donor with esophageal squamous cell carcinoma. The rearrangement joined TRBV12-3 or TRBV12-4 to TRBJ2-5; matching of 7 bases hints at TRBD1 as the D gene. Sequenced input: esophageal tumor tissue. CDR3 reads: CASSGLISRQGRGETQYF. At the DNA level, the sequence is TGTGCCAGCTCTGGACTAATAAGCCGACAGGGTCGGGGAGAGACCCAGTACTTC.